The sequence of this TCR beta chain was determined in a study of spatial heterogeneity in lung cancer (dated by TCRdb to between 2018 and 2021). Regarding the complete study: The donors were about 71 patients from the lung TRACERx cohort who had early-stage, untreated non-small cell lung cancer. In the raw uncorrected reads, each unique combination of TCR and UMI appeared more than ten times on average. Beta-chain transcripts were consistently detected in greater numbers than alpha-chain transcripts, which likely reflects a higher abundance of beta-chain transcripts. In non-small cell lung cancer, the study made a quantitative comparison of TCR alpha and beta repertoires among multiple tumor regions, matched nontumor lung and blood. Nonsynonymous mutation counts, determined by whole-exome sequencing of tumor tissue, were related to TCR repertoire features. Both alpha and beta chains were TCR-sequenced in approximately 220 tumor regions, around 65 matched nontumor lung samples and around 54 PBMC samples obtained at surgery. Follow-up PBMC samples were sequenced whenever available, with a median time to follow-up of approximately two years after resection. Overall study outcomes, separate from this receptor: Confirming at a functional level the hypothesis that regional TCRs recognize regional mutations was considered to require additional single-cell paired TCR alpha and beta sequencing. Comparisons of baseline and follow-up blood repertoires included only 14 patients. Ubiquitous expanded tumor TCRs showed up in blood more often at tumor resection than at routine follow-up.

The library relied on 5' RACE. The sequencing machine was a NextSeq 500. To allow correction of PCR and sequencing errors, the TCR library protocol tagged every TCR cDNA molecule with a unique molecular identifier. In the source study's methods: TCR identification, UMI-based error correction and CDR3 extraction were performed with Decombinator tools. TCRs above a frequency of 2 per 1,000, corresponding to the top 1% of the tumor frequency distribution, were defined as expanded. Renyi diversity was computed with the R vegan package after each repertoire had been subsampled 100 times to 5,000 TCRs. CDR3 similarity networks were built from amino acid triplet string-kernel similarity, connecting CDR3s with pairwise similarity above 0.82. The raw public reads went through TCRdb reprocessing: fastp at Q25, MiXCR clone calling, in-frame beta chains kept. Each entry is one CDR3 protein sequence, shown with its most common DNA and genes. The V and J calls follow TCRdb's processing rather than the paper's. This sample holds about 70,000 distinct CDR3 sequences; roughly 8.9% were observed only once. Of the sample, approximately 1.8% is held by the ten largest clones.

V has 8 bases trimmed and J has 5 bases trimmed; junction bases matching no gene number 8. The germline V gene specifies SNHLY as CDR1 and FYNNEI as CDR2. The CDR3 sequence holds 15 residues, the cysteine and phenylalanine included. Just CDR3 DNA is preserved here, 45 bases in frame from base 1. In the case of this clonotype: Its specific antigen is unknown. The record has no base qualities; no much larger clone is one base away.

The sample's time point label, in plain terms: blood at routine non-recurrence follow-up after resection. TCR sequencing used whole RNA extracted from tumor and nontumor lung tissue, or from cryopreserved PBMC samples, without cell sorting. Only patients for whom sufficient RNA was available from at least two tumor regions were selected for TCR sequencing. The V gene is TRBV2 and the J gene is TRBJ1-4; TRBD1 matches 10 bases in the middle. The starting material was PBMCs, obtained at follow-up. This clonotype was obtained from a female donor with early-stage non-small cell lung cancer. The CDR3 in this case is CASLPDRGGNEKLFF. The DNA sequence reads TGTGCCAGCTTACCGGACAGGGGGGGCAATGAAAAACTGTTTTTT.